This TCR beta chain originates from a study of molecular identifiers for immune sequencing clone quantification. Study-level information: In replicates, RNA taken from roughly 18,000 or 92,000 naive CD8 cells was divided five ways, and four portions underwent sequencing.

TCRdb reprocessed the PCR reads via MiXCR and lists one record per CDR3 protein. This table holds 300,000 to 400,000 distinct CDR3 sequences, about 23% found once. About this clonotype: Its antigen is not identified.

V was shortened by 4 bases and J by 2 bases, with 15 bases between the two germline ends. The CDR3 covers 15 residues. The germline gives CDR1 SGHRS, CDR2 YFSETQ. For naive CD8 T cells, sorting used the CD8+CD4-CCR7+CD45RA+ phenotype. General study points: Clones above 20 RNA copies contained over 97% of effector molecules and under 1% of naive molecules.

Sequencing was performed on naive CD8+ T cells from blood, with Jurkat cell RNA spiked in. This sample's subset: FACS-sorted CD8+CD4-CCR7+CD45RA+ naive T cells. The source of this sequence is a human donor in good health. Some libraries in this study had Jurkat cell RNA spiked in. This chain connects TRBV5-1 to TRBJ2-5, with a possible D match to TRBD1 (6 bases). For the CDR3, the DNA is TGCGCCAGCAGCGGATTACAGGGCTGGCAAGAGACCCAGTACTTC. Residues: CASSGLQGWQETQYF.